Below, one T cell receptor beta chain is given with its context. What it recognizes is unknown. Time point reported: cycle 4 day 1 (C4D1), after less than 7 weeks of nivolumab. Each and every patient relapsed after autologous stem cell transplantation, and patients got differing brentuximab vedotin exposure. Best responses included complete response and partial response; otherwise, the best response was progressive disease. These data originate in a study of PD-1 blockade in classical Hodgkin lymphoma. Turning to the study itself: Patients in the cohort were put on intravenous nivolumab, 3 mg/kg every 2 weeks.

The germline V gene has CDR1 SNHLY and CDR2 FYNNEI. The V and J ends lost 7 bases and 6 bases respectively, with 18 bases between them. The CDR3 is 14 amino acids. Clones were sequenced by immunoSEQ multiplex PCR, and TCRdb holds only the in-frame ones, with some missing. Here the sample spans roughly 50,000 clones, about 89% being singletons. Findings and limits, study-wide: By cycle point C4D1, TCR diversity had risen significantly in CD4+ cells (but not CD8+ cells). Lower baseline TCR diversity marked trial partial responders and progressors.

The chain is built from TRBV2 and TRBJ1-1; D not resolved. This specimen was peripheral blood mononuclear cells (PBMCs), taken before the fourth cycle of nivolumab. The source of this sequence is a human donor with classical Hodgkin lymphoma. CDR3 protein: CASKISVGAPEAFF. In nucleotides, the CDR3 is TGTGCCAGCAAGATTTCAGTGGGTGCCCCTGAAGCTTTCTTT.